The sequence of this T cell receptor beta chain was determined in a study of T-cell reconstitution after alpha-beta-depleted transplantation in children. Whole-study results and caveats: Most T-cell counts and diversity one year after the transplant came from T cells that were newly produced. Surviving thymic progenitors and recipient T cells were the source of high TCRbeta diversity at day 60 in some patients.

As it was prepared, the TCRbeta library received unique molecular identifiers. TCRdb reprocessed the PCR reads with MiXCR, giving one entry per CDR3 protein. In the table there are 700,000 to 950,000 distinct CDR3 sequences, under 20% of which are singletons. This clonotype was seen more than once but under ten times. Antigen specificity is unknown. This TCR derives from a male patient younger than 18 who had a stem cell transplant for acute lymphoblastic leukemia, so the T cells may come from the graft donor. The source was PBMCs, mostly from graft donor cells, collected 360 days after TCRalphabeta/CD19-depleted stem cell transplant.

CDR3 sequence: CASSLYSGSTDTQYF. The CDR3 nucleotides read TGTGCCAGCAGCTTATATAGCGGGAGCACAGATACGCAGTATTTT. The gene calls are TRBV7-8 and TRBJ2-3; 7 bases are shared with TRBD2. Germline V CDR1 and CDR2: SGHVS, FQNEAQ. The CDR3 loop spans 15 amino acids. J lost 0 bases, V lost 2 bases, and 2 bases had no gene match.